This is a list of T cell receptor beta chains from one sample in a study of blood T cell repertoires in COVID-19. Clones were read by immunoSEQ multiplex PCR, and TCRdb kept only the in-frame ones, dropping some. The table has some 250,000 clones, less than 85% seen once. The sample was peripheral blood. The receptors were gathered from a woman in her late teens or twenties with acute or convalescent COVID-19. Each CDR3 is given with its conserved first and last residue. A D gene is named only where the DNA matches it firmly. Clone size is stated in some rows and not others, as once, few, many or a class when expanded.

v_call	d_call	clone_size	j_call	cdr3_aa	cdr3_nt
TRBV12-2	-	-	TRBJ2-7	CASRPEKKGQAYEQYF	TGTGCAAGTCGCCCGGAAAAAAAAGGACAAGCCTACGAGCAGTACTTC
TRBV6-5	-	-	TRBJ1-1	CASSYSSQIYTEAFF	TGTGCCAGCAGTTACTCTTCACAGATTTACACTGAAGCTTTCTTT
TRBV7-9	-	once	TRBJ1-3	CASSLVSGAGNTIYF	TGTGCCAGCAGCTTAGTCTCCGGGGCTGGAAACACCATATATTTT
TRBV9	TRBD1	-	TRBJ2-2	CASSVVGQGHRELFF	TGTGCCAGCAGCGTAGTAGGACAGGGGCACCGGGAGCTGTTTTTT
TRBV24-1	TRBD2	once	TRBJ2-1	CATSDGLAGGLGNEQFF	TGTGCCACCAGTGATGGGTTAGCGGGAGGGCTAGGCAATGAGCAGTTCTTC
TRBV5-5	-	-	TRBJ1-6	CASSLALAGNSPLHF	TGTGCCAGCAGCTTGGCCCTGGCCGGGAATTCACCCCTCCACTTT
TRBV2	TRBD1	few	TRBJ1-1	CASSATGGNTEAFF	TGTGCCAGCAGCGCGACAGGGGGCAACACTGAAGCTTTCTTT
TRBV5-1	-	-	TRBJ2-1	CASSLSVQAETYNEQFF	TGCGCCAGCAGTCTGTCCGTACAAGCGGAGACCTACAATGAGCAGTTCTTC
TRBV4-3	TRBD1	-	TRBJ2-7	CASSQTGGTYEQYF	TGCGCCAGCAGCCAAACAGGGGGAACCTACGAGCAGTACTTC
TRBV19	TRBD2	-	TRBJ2-1	CASSPGLAGFEQFF	TGTGCCAGTAGTCCGGGACTAGCGGGATTTGAGCAGTTCTTC